The 18 T cell receptor beta chains below were found in one sample sequenced in a study of cytomegalovirus exposure and HLA in healthy donors. The PCR used 60 Vbeta and 13 Jbeta primers. Using immunoSEQ multiplex PCR, the repertoire was profiled, and TCRdb retains in-frame clones only, with some absent. The sample consists of approximately 130,000 clones, approximately 85% of them appearing once. Sequencing used PBMCs. These receptors came from a woman in her 30s in good health and CMV-seropositive.

This clone was seen a single time. This chain uses TRBV30 with TRBJ1-5; 9 bases line up with TRBD1. Unmatched junction bases numbered 3, after V lost 2 bases and J lost 4 bases. The CDR3 length is 14 residues. Per the germline V gene, CDR1 is GTSNPN and CDR2 is SVGIG (reference sequence). CDR3 protein: CAWSPGTGNQPQHF. CDR3 in DNA: TGTGCCTGGAGTCCGGGGACAGGGAATCAGCCCCAGCATTTT.

This sequence joins TRBV19 and TRBJ1-1; D gene ambiguous. CDR1 is LNHDA, CDR2 SQIVND, per germline (reference sequence). This CDR3 is 15 amino acids long. The ends were cut back, 2 bases at V and 2 bases at J, with 12 bases in the middle. The CDR3 sequence is CASSIFGQPNTEAFF. Here the CDR3 DNA reads TGTGCCAGTAGTATATTTGGGCAGCCTAACACTGAAGCTTTCTTT.

This clone has just a few counts. The chain joins TRBV11-1 to TRBJ2-1; 7 bases are shared with TRBD1. The V gene's germline CDR1 is SGHAT and CDR2 FQDESV (reference sequence). The CDR3 is 14 amino acids. V lost 4 bases and J lost 6; bases outside the gene matches: 6. The CDR3 spells CASSSPTGSNEQFF. CDR3 nucleotides: TGTGCCAGCAGCTCACCGACAGGGTCCAATGAGCAGTTCTTC.

V usage is TRBV11-3 and J usage is TRBJ1-2; no clear D gene. The CDR3 totals 15 residues. Germline V gene sequence: CDR1 SGHNT, CDR2 YENEEA. The germline V and J ends were trimmed by 8 bases and 4 bases, with 20 bases remaining between them. The CDR3 spells CASVIEPGGSYGYTF. The CDR3 DNA reads TGTGCCAGCGTCATTGAACCCGGAGGTAGCTATGGCTACACCTTC.

J is TRBJ1-2 and V is TRBV5-6; possible D gene TRBD1, 6 bases. CDR1 and CDR2 from the germline V gene are SGHDT and YYEEEE. This CDR3 region has 14 residues. The ends were cut back, 4 bases at V and 4 bases at J, with 14 bases in the middle. CDR3 nucleotide sequence: TGTGCCAGCAGCCGATTTGGACAGCTCTATGGCTACACCTTC. This encodes CASSRFGQLYGYTF.

V is TRBV6-1 and J is TRBJ1-6; 9 bases map to TRBD1. Germline CDR1 MNHNS, CDR2 SASEGT. The CDR3 runs 15 residues. Trimming cost V 4 bases and J 10 bases; bases outside gene matches: 8. In DNA, the CDR3 is TGTGCCAGCAGTGCTCGACAGGGGGGAAACTCACCCCTCCACTTT. It specifies CASSARQGGNSPLHF.

The V gene is TRBV18, the J gene TRBJ1-4, with D possibly being TRBD1 (6 bases). The germline CDR1 and CDR2 sequences are KGHSH and LQKENI. The V gene lost 2 bases and the J gene lost 5 bases, with 12 bases spanning the gap. The CDR3 is made up of 15 amino acids. The CDR3 nucleotides are TGTGCCAGCTCACCAAACAGGGCGGCAAATGAAAAACTGTTTTTT. As protein: CASSPNRAANEKLFF.

V is TRBV7-6 and J is TRBJ2-1, with TRBD2 matching over 9 bases. The CDR3 is 12 amino acids. Germline V lookup: CDR1 SGHVS, CDR2 FNYEAQ. Trimming cost V 3 bases and J 15 bases; bases outside gene matches: 6. CDR3: CASSFSGGRTFF. The CDR3 DNA reads TGTGCCAGCAGCTTCAGCGGGGGGAGGACGTTCTTC.

The chain is built from TRBV4-1 and TRBJ1-2; TRBD1 agrees at 8 bases. Germline CDR1 is MGHRA and CDR2 is YSYEKL. After removal of 1 base from V and 2 bases from J, the junction contained 9 bases not matched to a gene. This CDR3 has 17 amino acids. Written as DNA, the CDR3 is TGCGCCAGCAGCCAAGCCCCGGACAGGGTCTTGAACTATGGCTACACCTTC. This sequence encodes CASSQAPDRVLNYGYTF.

The chain uses TRBV30 and TRBJ1-6; D gene ambiguous. The CDR3 is 14 amino acids. Trimming shortened V by 3 bases and J by 8 bases, and 14 bases separated the two germline ends. Germline V gene sequence: CDR1 GTSNPN, CDR2 SVGIG (reference sequence). CDR3 DNA: TGTGCCTGGAGAAGAGGGTCGTCGGATTCACCCCTCCACTTT. It encodes CAWRRGSSDSPLHF.

V usage is TRBV5-1 and J usage is TRBJ1-6; D is possibly TRBD1 (5 bases). CDR3 size: 15 residues. Per the germline V gene, CDR1 is SGHRS and CDR2 is YFSETQ. V was shortened by 0 bases and J by 6 bases, with 10 bases between the two germline ends. The CDR3 DNA is TGCGCCAGCAGCTTGGTGGCAGGGTCTAATTCACCCCTCCACTTT. It codes for CASSLVAGSNSPLHF.

V usage is TRBV10-3 and J usage is TRBJ2-7, with 8 positions matching TRBD2. The CDR3 extends over 14 amino acids. Per the germline V gene, CDR1 is ENHRY and CDR2 is SYGVKD. V lost 3 bases and J lost 6; bases outside the gene matches: 7. The CDR3 sequence is CAISDTGTRGEQYF. The CDR3 DNA is TGTGCCATCAGTGATACCGGGACTAGAGGCGAGCAGTACTTC.

The sample holds a few counts of this clone. The chain couples TRBV11-3 to TRBJ2-1, with TRBD1 as a possible D gene (6 bases). The V end lost 6 bases, the J end lost 7 bases, and 16 bases lay between the germline ends. This CDR3 comprises 14 residues. Germline CDR1 and CDR2: SGHNT and YENEEA. The CDR3 nucleotides read TGTGCCAGCAGTTATAATCAGGGGACGAATGAGCAGTTCTTC. Its protein product is CASSYNQGTNEQFF.

The gene calls are TRBV30 and TRBJ1-2; D not certain. The V and J ends lost 2 bases and 4 bases respectively, with 8 bases between them. Germline CDR1 and CDR2: GTSNPN and SVGIG (reference sequence). The CDR3 covers 12 residues. The CDR3, as DNA: TGTGCCTGGAGTCTACTATTCTATGGCTACACCTTC. Translating it yields CAWSLLFYGYTF.

This clone was detected only a few times. The CDR3 region has the DNA TGCGCCAGCAGCCCAGAGCCCGGGATACACTATGGCTACACCTTC. Translation gives CASSPEPGIHYGYTF. The rearrangement uses TRBV4-1 and TRBJ1-2; D is undetermined. Trimming took 4 bases from V and 3 from J, leaving 15 bases between them. Germline V lookup: CDR1 MGHRA, CDR2 YSYEKL. This CDR3 has 15 residues.

CDR3 bases: TGTGCCAGCAGTCCCCAAACAGGGAACACTGAAGCTTTCTTT. This codes for CASSPQTGNTEAFF. V usage is TRBV6-1 and J usage is TRBJ1-1, with D perhaps TRBD1 (5 bases). Germline V gene lookup returns CDR1 MNHNS and CDR2 SASEGT. CDR3 length: 14 residues. The V and J ends lost 5 bases and 1 base respectively, with 11 bases between them.

V gene TRBV21-1 combines with J gene TRBJ1-2; no DNA check was done on the table's D call, TRBD1. TRBV21-1 is described as a pseudogene. The CDR3 runs to 13 residues. DNA of the CDR3: TGTGCCAGCATCGACAGTGCTTTCTATGGCTACACCTTC. It codes for CASIDSAFYGYTF.

The chain joins TRBV5-1 to TRBJ1-1; D ambiguous. CDR3 size: 15 residues. Germline CDR1 and CDR2: SGHRS and YFSETQ. The V and J ends lost 4 bases and 1 base respectively, with 14 bases between them. In DNA form, the CDR3 reads TGCGCCAGCAGCGGCCTTGCCGCCGAGAACACTGAAGCTTTCTTT. The encoded protein is CASSGLAAENTEAFF.